The 23 T cell receptor beta chains below all came from one sample that was sequenced in a study of regulatory T cells in long-lasting Graves disease. To make TCR beta libraries, researchers used iRepertoire HTBI primers and Arm-PCR of CDR3 regions. A single record per CDR3 protein comes from TCRdb applying MiXCR to the multiplex PCR reads. The table includes roughly 450,000 distinct CDR3 sequences, 20% to 25% detected once. The sample's time point: persistent/refractory GD, antithyroid drugs over 5 years with positive TRAb. Following extraction of RNA from PBMCs, that RNA was used to make the TCR library. The starting material was peripheral blood mononuclear cells (PBMCs), obtained when the disease was refractory, from a patient treated with antithyroid drugs. These TCRs come from a female donor with Graves disease.

At least ten counts were recorded for this clonotype. The chain joins TRBV5-1 to TRBJ2-7, with D hard to call. V was pared by 5 bases and J by 2 bases, with 8 bases between. Germline CDR1 SGHRS, CDR2 YFSETQ. The CDR3 totals 12 residues. The CDR3 DNA is TGCGCCAGCAGAGATTGGACCTACGAGCAGTACTTC. Protein: CASRDWTYEQYF.

This clonotype has more than one count but fewer than ten. This chain links TRBV9 with TRBJ2-5; 8 positions agree with TRBD2. CDR3 length: 17 amino acids. Germline trimming cut 4 bases from V and 0 bases from J; bases unmatched to any gene: 11. In germline, CDR1 is SGDLS, CDR2 YYNGEE. The CDR3: CASSPRRLAGHQETQYF. The CDR3, as DNA: TGTGCCAGCAGCCCGAGAAGGTTAGCGGGACACCAAGAGACCCAGTACTTC.

There are many counts of this clonotype. The V gene is TRBV6-2 or TRBV6-3, the J gene TRBJ2-7; D uncertain. The CDR3 is made up of 13 amino acids. V was pared by 10 bases and J by 1 base, with 14 bases between. The V gene's germline CDR1 is MNHEY and CDR2 SVGEGT. The CDR3 is CATLRKSSYEQYF. In nucleotides, the CDR3 is TGTGCCACCCTACGAAAATCTTCCTACGAGCAGTACTTC.

Ten or more counts support this clonotype. The chain carries TRBV2 and TRBJ1-2, with 8 bases lining up with TRBD1. The J segment lost 8 bases and the V segment lost 6 bases, leaving 5 bases of the junction unmatched. The germline V gene has CDR1 SNHLY and CDR2 FYNNEI. This CDR3 has 12 amino acids. CDR3 protein: CASSTQGVGYTF. CDR3 DNA: TGTGCCAGCAGCACACAGGGGGTAGGCTACACCTTC.

The chain has TRBV7-3 and TRBJ2-7; D might be TRBD1 or TRBD2, each matching 5 bases. The ends were cut back, 1 base at V and 6 bases at J, with 10 bases in the middle. CDR1 is SGHTA, CDR2 FQGTGA, per germline. The CDR3 spans 13 residues. The CDR3 DNA sequence: TGTGCCAGCAGCTTAATGGGTGGGGGCGAGCAGTACTTC. Its translation is CASSLMGGGEQYF.

This clonotype has a count of ten or more. The genes are TRBV7-2 and TRBJ2-4; D gene ambiguous. Trimming removed 3 bases at V and 7 bases at J, with 7 bases between. Germline V gene lookup returns CDR1 SGHTA and CDR2 FQGNSA. The length of the CDR3 is 12 residues. Here the CDR3 DNA reads TGTGCCAGCAGCTTCCCATCTAACATTCAGTACTTC. This sequence encodes CASSFPSNIQYF.

The V and J genes are TRBV7-9 and TRBJ1-5; D is ambiguous. The germline V gene has CDR1 SEHNR and CDR2 FQNEAQ (reference sequence). The CDR3 is 14 amino acids. V shed 2 bases and J shed 4 bases, with 9 bases lying between them. In nucleotides, the CDR3 is TGTGCCAGCAGCTTACCGTCAGTTAATCAGCCCCAGCATTTT. It encodes CASSLPSVNQPQHF.

The chain combines TRBV19 with TRBJ2-7, with 11 nucleotides matching TRBD2. Germline V CDR1 and CDR2: LNHDA, SQIVND (reference sequence). This CDR3 spans 15 amino acids. V dropped 4 bases and J dropped 7; count of bases not matched to a gene: 9. The CDR3 sequence: CASSTGTSGLGEQYF. In DNA form, the CDR3 reads TGTGCCAGTAGTACCGGGACTAGCGGCTTGGGGGAGCAGTACTTC.

The table lists this clonotype with a few counts. V gene TRBV7-9 combines with J gene TRBJ2-5; tentatively, D is TRBD2 (5 bases). Trimming removed 3 bases at V and 5 bases at J, with 13 bases between. The germline gives CDR1 SEHNR, CDR2 FQNEAQ (reference sequence). This CDR3 comprises 14 residues. In DNA, the CDR3 is TGTGCCAGCAGCTTGGTGAGGGAATTGGAGACCCAGTACTTC. Its translation is CASSLVRELETQYF.

The chain couples TRBV28 to TRBJ2-7; a weak D match, TRBD1 (5 bases). The CDR3 extends over 13 amino acids. The germline gives CDR1 MDHEN, CDR2 SYDVKM. Trimming removed 5 bases at V and 9 bases at J, with 17 bases between. The CDR3 DNA reads TGTGCCAGCAGTCCGCCCGACAGAAAGGGGCAGTACTTC. This sequence encodes CASSPPDRKGQYF. Looking up the rest from reference TRBV28 and TRBJ2-7 gives the full variable domain: DVKVTQSSRYLVKRTGEKVFLECVQDMDHENMFWYRQDPGLGLRLIYFSYDVKMKEKGDIPEGYSVSREKKERFSLILESASTNQTSMYLCASSPPDRKGQYFGPGTRLTVT.

This clonotype was observed a handful of times. The chain links TRBV19 to TRBJ1-5; D unclear. Per the germline V gene, CDR1 is LNHDA and CDR2 is SQIVND (reference sequence). Trimming shortened V by 3 bases and J by 10 bases, and 13 bases separated the two germline ends. This CDR3 has 13 residues. CDR3 sequence (DNA): TGTGCCAGTAGTATCGGATCTGCCCTACCCCAGCATTTT. Translated: CASSIGSALPQHF.

The chain joins TRBV6-1 to TRBJ1-5; D is ambiguous. The CDR3 consists of 14 residues. V shed 5 bases and J shed 3 bases, with 11 bases lying between them. CDR1 is MNHNS, CDR2 SASEGT, per germline. Here the CDR3 DNA reads TGTGCCAGCAGTAACCACAAGGACAATCAGCCCCAGCATTTT. Translation: CASSNHKDNQPQHF.

The chain recombines TRBV20-1 with TRBJ1-6; D is unresolved. V shed 1 base and J shed 4 bases, with 8 bases lying between them. The CDR3 covers 14 residues. Germline CDR1 and CDR2: DFQATT and SNEGSKA (reference sequence). DNA for the CDR3: TGCAGTGCTAGAGGGGCAGCTTATAATTCACCCCTCCACTTT. Protein: CSARGAAYNSPLHF.

The rearrangement joins TRBV30 to TRBJ2-7; perhaps TRBD2 as D (6 bases). The CDR3 has 15 residues. The germline V gene encodes CDR1 GTSNPN and CDR2 SVGIG (reference sequence). Trimming pared 3 bases from V and 4 bases from J, leaving 19 bases between. The CDR3 region is CAWRRYSSADYEQYF. The CDR3 DNA reads TGTGCCTGGAGGCGATACTCTAGCGCAGATTACGAGCAGTACTTC.

This clonotype was seen many times. The chain is built from TRBV7-9 and TRBJ2-5; 7 positions match TRBD1. After removal of 4 bases from V and 5 bases from J, the junction contained 1 base not matched to a gene. Germline CDR1 SEHNR, CDR2 FQNEAQ (reference sequence). The CDR3 length is 12 residues. The CDR3 region is CASSSTGETQYF. The CDR3 region has the DNA TGTGCCAGCAGCTCGACAGGGGAGACCCAGTACTTC.

This clonotype was found many times. The V and J genes are TRBV2 and TRBJ1-6; D gene ambiguous. This CDR3 region has 12 residues. Trimming removed 3 bases from V and 8 bases from J, with 5 bases in between. In germline, CDR1 is SNHLY, CDR2 FYNNEI. The CDR3 DNA is TGTGCCAGCAGTGAGATGTATTCACCCCTCCACTTT. Its translation is CASSEMYSPLHF.

Many counts were recorded for this clonotype. This chain joins TRBV27 and TRBJ2-7; D not resolved. Trimming shortened V by 6 bases and J by 3 bases, and 18 bases separated the two germline ends. The germline V gene has CDR1 MNHEY and CDR2 SMNVEV (reference sequence). The CDR3 has 15 amino acids. CDR3 loop: CASRPRKDGLYEQYF. DNA for the CDR3: TGTGCCAGCAGACCTCGGAAGGACGGGCTCTACGAGCAGTACTTC.

The J gene is TRBJ1-2, the V gene TRBV20-1; D perhaps matches TRBD1 (6 bases). CDR1 is DFQATT and CDR2 is SNEGSKA in the germline V gene (reference sequence). Between the trimmed V and J ends, which lost 1 base and 7 bases, there was a span of 16 bases. The CDR3 has 14 amino acids. The CDR3 spells CSARATGTALGYTF. The CDR3 DNA is TGCAGTGCTAGAGCCACAGGGACCGCCCTTGGCTACACCTTC.

This clonotype was seen a few times. The rearrangement uses TRBV6-1 and TRBJ2-5; 7 bases are shared with TRBD1. The CDR3 has 15 amino acids. V trimming: 6 bases; J trimming: 2 bases; junction bases outside the gene matches: 9. Germline CDR1 MNHNS, CDR2 SASEGT. CDR3 bases: TGTGCCAGCAGCGCTACTACAGGGGCTCAAGAGACCCAGTACTTC. This gives the protein CASSATTGAQETQYF.

This clonotype has ten or more counts. V is TRBV20-1 and J is TRBJ2-7, with a weak D call TRBD1 (6 bases). Germline CDR1 is DFQATT and CDR2 is SNEGSKA (reference sequence). V was trimmed by 7 bases and J by 3 bases, leaving 13 bases between them. This CDR3 contains 12 residues. CDR3 in amino acids: CSDSDSNYEQYF. CDR3 nucleotide sequence: TGCAGTGACTCGGACAGCAACTACGAGCAGTACTTC.

This rearrangement joins TRBV7-9 to TRBJ2-7, with TRBD2 matching 11 bases. This CDR3 is 14 amino acids long. Per germline, CDR1 SEHNR and CDR2 FQNEAQ (reference sequence). V gave up 6 bases and J gave up 4 bases; unmatched junction bases: 5. The CDR3 here is CASRRTSGLYEQYF. CDR3 bases: TGTGCCAGCAGAAGGACTAGCGGGCTTTACGAGCAGTACTTC.

This clonotype was seen at least ten times. The chain combines TRBV7-8 with TRBJ2-7, with 9 bases identical to TRBD2. Germline V gene data show CDR1 as SGHVS and CDR2 as FQNEAQ. The CDR3 runs 14 residues. J lost 2 bases, V lost 5 bases, and 4 bases had no gene match. The DNA for the CDR3 is TGTGCCAGCAGCCCTCGGACTAGCGCCTACGAGCAGTACTTC. This codes for CASSPRTSAYEQYF. Full variable domain (outside the CDR3, taken from reference TRBV7-8 and TRBJ2-7): GAGVSQSPRYKVAKRGQDVALRCDPISGHVSLFWYQQALGQGPEFLTYFQNEAQLDKSGLPSDRFFAERPEGSVSTLKIQRTQQEDSAVYLCASSPRTSAYEQYFGPGTRLTVT.

This clonotype has at least ten counts. The genes are TRBV6-1 and TRBJ1-5; 7 nucleotides line up with TRBD1. Germline V gives CDR1 MNHNS, CDR2 SASEGT. The junction had 7 bases not matched to a gene; V was cut back by 6 bases and J by 2 bases. The length of the CDR3 is 15 residues. CDR3 bases: TGTGCCAGCAGGAAGACAGGGACCGGCAATCAGCCCCAGCATTTT. It encodes CASRKTGTGNQPQHF.